A single T cell receptor (beta chain) is shown here with its context. The target antigen is unknown. Other DNA sequences in this specimen translate into the identical CDR3. Germline CDR1 is SQVTM and CDR2 is ANQGSEA. Trimming took off 3 bases at V and 0 bases at J, with 8 bases between the two ends. This CDR3 contains 13 residues. These data are taken from a study of cytomegalovirus exposure and HLA in healthy donors. It was with 60 Vbeta and 13 Jbeta primers that the PCR ran. This table comes from immunoSEQ multiplex PCR, and its TCRdb copy is limited to in-frame clones, with some not included. The table records about 200,000 clones, 82% of them present only once. General study results and limits: A later analysis showed that HLA-associated TCR beta chains had undergone more clonal expansion than equally common others.

This sequence originates from a boy younger than 10 in good health and CMV-seronegative. V gene TRBV29-1 combines with J gene TRBJ1-1, with TRBD1 as a possible D gene (5 bases). The sequenced sample was PBMCs. CDR3 bases: TGCAGCGTTGAGGGGCAGTTGAACACTGAAGCTTTCTTT. Translated, it gives CSVEGQLNTEAFF.